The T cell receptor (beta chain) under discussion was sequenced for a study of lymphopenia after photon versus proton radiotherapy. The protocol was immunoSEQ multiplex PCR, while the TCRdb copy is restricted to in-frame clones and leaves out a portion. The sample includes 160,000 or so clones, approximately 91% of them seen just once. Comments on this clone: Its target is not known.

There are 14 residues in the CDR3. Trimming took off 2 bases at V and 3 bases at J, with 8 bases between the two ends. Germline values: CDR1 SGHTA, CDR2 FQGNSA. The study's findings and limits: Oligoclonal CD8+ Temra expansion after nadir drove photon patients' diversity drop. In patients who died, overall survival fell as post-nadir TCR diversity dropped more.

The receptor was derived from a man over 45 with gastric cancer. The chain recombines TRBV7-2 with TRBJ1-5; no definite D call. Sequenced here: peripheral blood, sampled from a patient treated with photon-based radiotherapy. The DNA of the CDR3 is TGTGCCAGCAGCTTAAACTCGATCAATCAGCCCCAGCATTTT. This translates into CASSLNSINQPQHF.